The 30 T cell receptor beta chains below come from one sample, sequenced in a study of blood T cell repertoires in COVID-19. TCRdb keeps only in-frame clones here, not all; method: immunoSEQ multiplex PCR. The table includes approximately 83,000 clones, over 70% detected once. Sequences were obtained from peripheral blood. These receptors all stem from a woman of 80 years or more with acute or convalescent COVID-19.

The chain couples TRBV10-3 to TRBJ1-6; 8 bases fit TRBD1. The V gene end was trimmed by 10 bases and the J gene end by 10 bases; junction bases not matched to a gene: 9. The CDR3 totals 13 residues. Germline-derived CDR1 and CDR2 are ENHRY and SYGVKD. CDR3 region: CATSGQVKSPLHF. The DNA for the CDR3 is TGTGCCACCTCGGGACAGGTAAAATCACCCCTCCACTTT.

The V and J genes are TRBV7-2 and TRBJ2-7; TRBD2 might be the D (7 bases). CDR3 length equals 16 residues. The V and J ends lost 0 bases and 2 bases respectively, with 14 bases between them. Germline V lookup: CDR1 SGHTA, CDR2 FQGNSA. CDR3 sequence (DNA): TGTGCCAGCAGCTTAGCGCAGGGGAGGGCTACCTACGAGCAGTACTTC. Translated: CASSLAQGRATYEQYF.

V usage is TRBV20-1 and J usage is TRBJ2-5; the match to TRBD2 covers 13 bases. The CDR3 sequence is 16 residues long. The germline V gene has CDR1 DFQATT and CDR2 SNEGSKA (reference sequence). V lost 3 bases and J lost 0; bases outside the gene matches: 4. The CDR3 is CSASPTSGRDQETQYF. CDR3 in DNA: TGCAGTGCTAGTCCCACTAGCGGGAGGGACCAAGAGACCCAGTACTTC.

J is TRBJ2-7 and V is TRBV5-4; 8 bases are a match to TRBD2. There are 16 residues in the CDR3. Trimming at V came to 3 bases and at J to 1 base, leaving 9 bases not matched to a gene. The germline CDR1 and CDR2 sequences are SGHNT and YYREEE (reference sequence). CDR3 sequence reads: CASSSGGGGPSYEQYF. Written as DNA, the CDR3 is TGTGCCAGCAGCTCGGGGGGCGGGGGGCCATCCTACGAGCAGTACTTC. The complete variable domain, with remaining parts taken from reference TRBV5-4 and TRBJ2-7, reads ETGVTQSPTHLIKTRGQQVTLRCSSQSGHNTVSWYQQALGQGPQFIFQYYREEENGRGNFPPRFSGLQFPNYSSELNVNALELDDSALYLCASSSGGGGPSYEQYFGPGTRLTVT.

The CDR3, as DNA: TGTGCCAGCAGTCTTATGACAGGAGACGAGACCCAGTACTTC. Encoded protein: CASSLMTGDETQYF. The chain uses TRBV2 and TRBJ2-5; perhaps TRBD1 as D (6 bases). Per germline, CDR1 SNHLY and CDR2 FYNNEI. V lost 5 bases and J 5 bases, leaving 15 bases between the germline ends. The CDR3 totals 14 residues.

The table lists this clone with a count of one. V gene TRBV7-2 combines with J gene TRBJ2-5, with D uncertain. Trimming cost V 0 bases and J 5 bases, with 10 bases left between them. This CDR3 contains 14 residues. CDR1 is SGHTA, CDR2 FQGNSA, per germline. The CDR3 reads CASSLAQSRETQYF. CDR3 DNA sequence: TGTGCCAGCAGCTTAGCCCAATCCAGGGAGACCCAGTACTTC.

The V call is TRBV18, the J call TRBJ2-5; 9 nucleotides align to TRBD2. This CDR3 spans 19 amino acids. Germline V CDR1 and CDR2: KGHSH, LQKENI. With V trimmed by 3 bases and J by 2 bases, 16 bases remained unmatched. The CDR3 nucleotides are TGTGCCAGCTCACCCCGGCCTAGCGGGGCCGCTTACCCTCAAGAGACCCAGTACTTC. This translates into CASSPRPSGAAYPQETQYF.

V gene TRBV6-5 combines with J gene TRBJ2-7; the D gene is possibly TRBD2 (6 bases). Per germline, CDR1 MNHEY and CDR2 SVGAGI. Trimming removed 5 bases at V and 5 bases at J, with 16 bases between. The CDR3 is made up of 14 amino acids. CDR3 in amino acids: CASSPRGGGDEQYF. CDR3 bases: TGTGCCAGCAGTCCCCGGGGAGGAGGGGACGAGCAGTACTTC.

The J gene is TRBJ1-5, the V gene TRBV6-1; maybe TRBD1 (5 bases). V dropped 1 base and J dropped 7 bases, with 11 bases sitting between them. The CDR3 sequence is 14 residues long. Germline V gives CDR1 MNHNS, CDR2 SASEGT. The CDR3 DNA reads TGTGCCAGCAGTGAAGTGCCGGGGGGACAGCCCCAGCATTTT. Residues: CASSEVPGGQPQHF.

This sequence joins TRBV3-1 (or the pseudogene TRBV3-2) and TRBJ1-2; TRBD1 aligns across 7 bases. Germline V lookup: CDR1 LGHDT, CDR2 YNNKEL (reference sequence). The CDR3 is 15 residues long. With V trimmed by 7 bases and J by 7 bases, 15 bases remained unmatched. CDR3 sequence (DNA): TGTGCCAGCATCCCGACTTCTTCTTACAGGGGTGGCTACACCTTC. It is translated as CASIPTSSYRGGYTF.

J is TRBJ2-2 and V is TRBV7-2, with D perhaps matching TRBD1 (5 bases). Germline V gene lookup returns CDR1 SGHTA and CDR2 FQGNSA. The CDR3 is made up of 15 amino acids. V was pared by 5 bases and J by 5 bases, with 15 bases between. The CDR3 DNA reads TGTGCCAGCAGCACAGGCACTACACAGACCGGGGAGCTGTTTTTT. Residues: CASSTGTTQTGELFF.

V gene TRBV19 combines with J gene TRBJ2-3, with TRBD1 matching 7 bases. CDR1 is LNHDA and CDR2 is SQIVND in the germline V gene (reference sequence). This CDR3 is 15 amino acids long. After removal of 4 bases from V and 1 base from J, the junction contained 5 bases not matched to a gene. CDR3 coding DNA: TGTGCCAGTAGTAGAGGGGGACAGCGCACAGATACGCAGTATTTT. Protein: CASSRGGQRTDTQYF.

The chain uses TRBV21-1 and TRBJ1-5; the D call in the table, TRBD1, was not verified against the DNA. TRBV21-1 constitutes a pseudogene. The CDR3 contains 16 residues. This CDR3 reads CASSKKDRRYNQPQHF. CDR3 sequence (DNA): TGTGCCAGCAGCAAAAAGGACAGGCGCTACAATCAGCCCCAGCATTTT.

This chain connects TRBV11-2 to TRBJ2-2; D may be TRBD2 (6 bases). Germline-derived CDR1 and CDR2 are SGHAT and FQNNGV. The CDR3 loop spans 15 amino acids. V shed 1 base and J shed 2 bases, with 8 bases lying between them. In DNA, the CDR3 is TGTGCCAGCAGCTTAGTGGGGGGTAACACCGGGGAGCTGTTTTTT. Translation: CASSLVGGNTGELFF.

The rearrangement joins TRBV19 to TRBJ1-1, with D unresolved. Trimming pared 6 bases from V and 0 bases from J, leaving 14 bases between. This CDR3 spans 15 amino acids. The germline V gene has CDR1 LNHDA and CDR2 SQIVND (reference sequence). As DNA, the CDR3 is TGTGCCAGTAGGCCCCTTTCAGGCGTGAACACTGAAGCTTTCTTT. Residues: CASRPLSGVNTEAFF.

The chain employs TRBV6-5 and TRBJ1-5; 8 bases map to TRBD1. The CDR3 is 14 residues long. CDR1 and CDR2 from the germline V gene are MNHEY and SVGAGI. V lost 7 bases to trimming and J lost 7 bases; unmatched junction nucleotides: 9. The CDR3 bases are TGTGCCAGCATTCCAGACAGGGGAGGCCAGCCCCAGCATTTT. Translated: CASIPDRGGQPQHF.

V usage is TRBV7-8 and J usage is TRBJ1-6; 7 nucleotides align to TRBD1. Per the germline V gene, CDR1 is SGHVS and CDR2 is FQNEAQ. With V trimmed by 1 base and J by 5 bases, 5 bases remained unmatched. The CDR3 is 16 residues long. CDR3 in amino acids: CASSLGQGLDNSPLHF. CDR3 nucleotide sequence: TGTGCCAGCAGCTTAGGACAGGGACTCGATAATTCACCCCTCCACTTT.

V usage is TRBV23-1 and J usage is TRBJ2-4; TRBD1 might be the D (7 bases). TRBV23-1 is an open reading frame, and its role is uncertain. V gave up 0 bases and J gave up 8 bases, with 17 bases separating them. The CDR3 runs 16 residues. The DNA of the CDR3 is TGCGCCAGCAGTCAATCGGCTAGCAGGGGGGAAGACATTCAGTACTTC. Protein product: CASSQSASRGEDIQYF.

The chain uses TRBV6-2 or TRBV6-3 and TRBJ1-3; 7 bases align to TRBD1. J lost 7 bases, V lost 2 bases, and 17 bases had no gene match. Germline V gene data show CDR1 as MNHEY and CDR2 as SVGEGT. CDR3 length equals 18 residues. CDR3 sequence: CASSYIRDRGSAENTIYF. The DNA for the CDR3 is TGTGCCAGCAGTTACATCCGGGACAGAGGTTCAGCCGAGAACACCATATATTTT.

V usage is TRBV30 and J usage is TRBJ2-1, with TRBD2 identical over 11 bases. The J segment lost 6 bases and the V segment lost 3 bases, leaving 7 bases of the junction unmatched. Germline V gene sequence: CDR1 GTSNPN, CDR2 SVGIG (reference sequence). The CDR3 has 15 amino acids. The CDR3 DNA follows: TGTGCCTGGAGGGTAACTAGCGGGGGCCGCAATGAGCAGTTCTTC. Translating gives CAWRVTSGGRNEQFF.

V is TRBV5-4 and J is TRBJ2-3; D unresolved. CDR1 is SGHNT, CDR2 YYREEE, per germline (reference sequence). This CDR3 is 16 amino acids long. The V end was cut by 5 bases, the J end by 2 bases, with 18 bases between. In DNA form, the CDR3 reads TGTGCCAGCAGAAAGACGGAGTACACCTCCACAGATACGCAGTATTTT. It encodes CASRKTEYTSTDTQYF.

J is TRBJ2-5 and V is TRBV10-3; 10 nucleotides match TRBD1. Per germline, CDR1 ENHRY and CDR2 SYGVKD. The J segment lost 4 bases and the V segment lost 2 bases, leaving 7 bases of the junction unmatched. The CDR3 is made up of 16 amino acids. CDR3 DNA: TGTGCCATCAGTGAGCCGCGACAGGGGGCTCTAGAGACCCAGTACTTC. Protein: CAISEPRQGALETQYF.

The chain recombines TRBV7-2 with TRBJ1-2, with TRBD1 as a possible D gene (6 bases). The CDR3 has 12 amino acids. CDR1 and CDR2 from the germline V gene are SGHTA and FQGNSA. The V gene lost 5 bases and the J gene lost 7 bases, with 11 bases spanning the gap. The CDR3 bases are TGTGCCAGCAGCCCAGGGGTGGGTGGCTACACCTTC. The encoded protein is CASSPGVGGYTF.

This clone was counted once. The CDR3: CASSLGRGAPYF. DNA of the CDR3: TGTGCCAGCAGCCTTGGTCGCGGGGCTCCGTATTTT. This sequence joins TRBV3-1 (or the pseudogene TRBV3-2) and TRBJ2-3; possibly TRBD2 for D (6 bases). CDR1 and CDR2 (germline): LGHDT, YNNKEL (reference sequence). Trimming cost V 4 bases and J 14 bases, with 16 bases left between them. The CDR3 has 12 amino acids.

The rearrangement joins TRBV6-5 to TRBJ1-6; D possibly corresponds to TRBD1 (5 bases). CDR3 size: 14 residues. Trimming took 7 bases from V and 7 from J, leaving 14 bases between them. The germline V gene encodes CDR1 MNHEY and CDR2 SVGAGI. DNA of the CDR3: TGTGCCAGCACCCGGGGACTTGGGAATTCACCCCTCCACTTT. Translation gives CASTRGLGNSPLHF.

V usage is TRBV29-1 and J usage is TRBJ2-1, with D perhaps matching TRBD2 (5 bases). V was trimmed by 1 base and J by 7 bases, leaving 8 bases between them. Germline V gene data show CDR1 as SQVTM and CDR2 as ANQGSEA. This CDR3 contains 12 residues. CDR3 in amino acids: CSVEAGSNEQFF. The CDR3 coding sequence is TGCAGCGTTGAAGCGGGGTCTAATGAGCAGTTCTTC.

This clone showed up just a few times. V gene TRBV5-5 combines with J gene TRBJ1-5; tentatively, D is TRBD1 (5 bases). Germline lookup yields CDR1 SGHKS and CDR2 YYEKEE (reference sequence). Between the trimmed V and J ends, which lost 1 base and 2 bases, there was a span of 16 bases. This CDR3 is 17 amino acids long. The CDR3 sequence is CASSLRQGARGNQPQHF. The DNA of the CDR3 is TGTGCCAGCAGCTTGCGGCAGGGCGCGCGAGGCAATCAGCCCCAGCATTTT.

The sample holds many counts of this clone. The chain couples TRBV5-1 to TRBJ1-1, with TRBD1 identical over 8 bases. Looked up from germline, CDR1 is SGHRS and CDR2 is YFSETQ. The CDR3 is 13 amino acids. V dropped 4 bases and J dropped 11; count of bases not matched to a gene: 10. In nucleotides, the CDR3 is TGCGCCAGCAGCGCACAGACAGGGGATGACGCTTTCTTT. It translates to CASSAQTGDDAFF.

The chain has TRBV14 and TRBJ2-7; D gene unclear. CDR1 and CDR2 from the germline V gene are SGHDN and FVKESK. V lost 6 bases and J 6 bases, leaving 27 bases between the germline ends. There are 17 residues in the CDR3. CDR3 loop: CASSPTITYRDRSEQYF. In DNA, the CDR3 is TGTGCCAGCAGTCCTACTATTACTTACCGAGACCGAAGCGAGCAGTACTTC.

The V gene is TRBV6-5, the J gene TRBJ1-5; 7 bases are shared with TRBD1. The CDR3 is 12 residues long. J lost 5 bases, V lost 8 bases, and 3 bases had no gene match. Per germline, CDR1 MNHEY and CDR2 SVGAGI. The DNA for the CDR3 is TGTGCCAGCCAGGGGGTCGATCAGCCCCAGCATTTT. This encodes CASQGVDQPQHF.